This is a list of T cell receptor beta chains from one sample in a study of siplizumab effects on memory and regulatory T cells. The table came from immunoSEQ multiplex PCR; TCRdb's copy has only in-frame clones and leaves some out. The sample yields some 110,000 clones, approximately 93% seen once. Sequenced: Tregs sorted from blood. Source of these receptors: a human donor in good health. Each CDR3 is given with its conserved first and last residue. Each record gives: D gene, J gene, V gene, clone size, CDR3 protein, CDR3 DNA. A D gene is named only where the DNA matches it firmly. Clone size appears in some rows only: once, few, many, or a class for an expanded clone.

>NA|TRBJ1-1|TRBV10-3|few
CAISSGSMDTEAFF
TGTGCCATCAGCTCGGGATCCATGGACACTGAAGCTTTCTTT
>NA|TRBJ1-1|TRBV5-1|NA
CASSLVVGVGDATEAFF
TGCGCCAGCAGCTTGGTTGTAGGGGTAGGGGACGCCACTGAAGCTTTCTTT
>NA|TRBJ1-1|TRBV9|NA
CASSVDRATEAFF
TGTGCCAGCAGCGTAGACCGGGCCACTGAAGCTTTCTTT
>TRBD1|TRBJ1-2|TRBV16|few
CASRRDRGYGYTF
TGTGCCAGCAGGCGGGACAGGGGCTATGGCTACACCTTC
>NA|TRBJ1-3|TRBV30|NA
CAWDSGNTIYF
TGTGCCTGGGACTCTGGAAACACCATATATTTT
>TRBD2|TRBJ2-7|TRBV6-1|NA
CASRLAGGQYEQYF
TGTGCCAGCAGGTTGGCGGGAGGTCAGTACGAGCAGTACTTC
>TRBD1|TRBJ1-3|TRBV18|NA
CASSPTGTGGNTIYF
TGTGCCAGCTCACCCACCGGGACAGGGGGAAACACCATATATTTT
>NA|TRBJ1-2|TRBV11-1|NA
CASSLAPETGYTF
TGTGCCAGCAGCTTAGCGCCAGAGACCGGCTACACCTTC
>NA|TRBJ2-3|TRBV11-2|NA
CASSSRGGITDTQYF
TGTGCCAGCAGCTCCAGAGGGGGGATCACAGATACGCAGTATTTT
>TRBD1|TRBJ2-2|TRBV5-4|NA
CASSLDGDSGVPGELFF
TGTGCCAGCAGCTTGGATGGGGACAGTGGGGTCCCCGGGGAGCTGTTTTTT
>NA|TRBJ2-7|TRBV6-5|NA
CASSYIPYEQYF
TGTGCCAGCAGTTATATCCCTTACGAGCAGTACTTC
>NA|TRBJ2-5|TRBV30|NA
CAWSVLRGAQETQYF
TGTGCCTGGAGTGTACTTCGAGGGGCCCAAGAGACCCAGTACTTC